This TCR beta chain was recorded in a study of cytomegalovirus exposure and HLA in healthy donors. The primer mix had 60 Vbeta and 13 Jbeta primers. The data were produced by immunoSEQ multiplex PCR, yet TCRdb's version contains in-frame clones alone and is incomplete. The top ten hold around a quarter of the sample, which has over 70,000 clones, about 80% seen once. Note on this clone: Antigen: not known.

General study findings and limits: In a later analysis, the majority of CMV-associated beta chains seemingly showed HLA restriction. Across donors, most TCRs were seen rarely, yet some public ones were widespread. Earlier analysis found most TCR beta V segments productive about 90% or about 30% of the time. The authors later linked a missense DCLRE1C variant to TCR beta V- and J-gene trimming.

Germline V gene lookup returns CDR1 MGHRA and CDR2 YSYEKL. V trimming: 5 bases; J trimming: 3 bases; junction bases outside the gene matches: 13. The CDR3 sequence is 18 residues long. Input material: PBMCs. The J gene is TRBJ2-6, the V gene TRBV4-1; 7 bases match TRBD1. The origin of this receptor is a woman in her forties or fifties in good health and CMV-seropositive. CDR3: CASSYPGQARRGANVLTF. The DNA for the CDR3 is TGCGCCAGCAGCTACCCTGGACAGGCCCGACGTGGGGCCAACGTCCTGACTTTC.